The clone carrying this T cell receptor beta chain was detected only once. Its antigen is undetermined. The entry originates in a study of OX40 agonist ivuxolimab in advanced cancers. Study-wide context: Patients were treated with ivuxolimab, an agonistic anti-OX40 (CD134) antibody. Study conclusions and caveats: Certain nonresponding patients likewise had low normalized T-cell clonal expansion.

V gave up 8 bases and J gave up 3 bases; unmatched junction bases: 13. CDR3 length: 15 residues. In germline, CDR1 is SGHAT, CDR2 FQNNGV. Profiling relied on immunoSEQ multiplex PCR, and the TCRdb table lists in-frame clones only, not all of them. The sample carries roughly 69,000 clones, just under 85% recorded once. The source is an adult with an advanced solid tumor such as melanoma, head and neck, liver or kidney cancer. The sequencing used CD4+ or CD8+ T cells sorted from blood, collected in a trial of the OX40 agonist ivuxolimab. The chain joins TRBV11-2 to TRBJ2-7, with TRBD2 identical over 7 bases. This CDR3 reads CASRTRTTTGYEQYF. DNA of the CDR3: TGTGCCAGCCGGACTAGGACCACTACGGGCTACGAGCAGTACTTC.